This T cell receptor (beta chain) is from a study of blood T cell repertoires in COVID-19. Turning to the study itself: Donors in the United States, Italy and Spain gave samples during acute or convalescent COVID-19. PBMCs, B-cell-depleted T cells, or T cells provided the cDNA or gDNA that made up the material.

Per the original methods: Using reference gene primer amplification, nucleated cell counts were estimated. The table came from immunoSEQ multiplex PCR; TCRdb's copy has only in-frame clones and leaves some out. The V and J calls and the clone size are those of that table, but D and trimming were determined from the DNA. This repertoire shows fewer than 85,000 clones, about 90% found once; its top ten account for 4.5% to 5.5%. From germline, CDR1 is KGHSY and CDR2 FQNENV. Trimming shortened V by 0 bases and J by 10 bases, and 7 bases separated the two germline ends. This CDR3 comprises 13 residues. Specimen: peripheral blood. V gene TRBV16 combines with J gene TRBJ1-6; D is undetermined. The source is a human donor in a cohort sampled during active COVID-19. The CDR3 DNA sequence: TGTGCCAGCAGCCAATCGGGAGACTCACCCCTCCACTTT. This encodes CASSQSGDSPLHF. The whole variable domain, remainder taken from reference TRBV16 and TRBJ1-6, is GEEVAQTPKHLVRGEGQKAKLYCAPIKGHSYVFWYQQVLKNEFKFLISFQNENVFDETGMPKERFSAKCLPNSPCSLEIQATKLEDSAVYFCASSQSGDSPLHFGNGTRLTVT.